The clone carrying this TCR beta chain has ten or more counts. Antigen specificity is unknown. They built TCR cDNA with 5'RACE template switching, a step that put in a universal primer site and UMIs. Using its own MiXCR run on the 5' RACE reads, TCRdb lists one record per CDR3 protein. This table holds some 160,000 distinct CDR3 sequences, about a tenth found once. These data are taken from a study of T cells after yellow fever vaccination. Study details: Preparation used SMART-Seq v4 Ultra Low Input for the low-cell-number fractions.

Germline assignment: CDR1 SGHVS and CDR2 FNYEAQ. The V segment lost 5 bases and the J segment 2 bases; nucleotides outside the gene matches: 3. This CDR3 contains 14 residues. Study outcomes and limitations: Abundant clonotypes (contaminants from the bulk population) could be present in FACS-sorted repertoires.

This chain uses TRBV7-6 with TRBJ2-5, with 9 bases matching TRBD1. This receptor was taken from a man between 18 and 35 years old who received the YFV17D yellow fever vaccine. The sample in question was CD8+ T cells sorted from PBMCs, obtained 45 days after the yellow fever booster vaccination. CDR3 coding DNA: TGTGCCAGCAGCAAGACAGGGGGACAAGAGACCCAGTACTTC. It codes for CASSKTGGQETQYF.